One and the same sample provided the 23 T cell receptor beta chains below, sequenced in a study of shared clonotypes between healthy human individuals. Sequenced by immunoSEQ multiplex PCR; TCRdb stores in-frame clones only, minus some. The top ten clones hold about 0.35% of a sample with more than 1,200,000 clones, 98% of them seen once. The sample comprised naive CD4+ T cells sorted from blood. As to subset: CD45RA+ positively selected. The receptors come from a man aged 25 to 40 in good health.

The rearrangement uses TRBV10-3 and TRBJ2-3, with 7 bases fitting TRBD1. The CDR3 loop spans 13 amino acids. Trimming took 8 bases from V and 2 from J; bases not matched to a gene: 4. Germline values: CDR1 ENHRY, CDR2 SYGVKD. In DNA form, the CDR3 reads TGTGCCATCCGGGACAGCCTCACAGATACGCAGTATTTT. Its protein product is CAIRDSLTDTQYF.

In DNA, the CDR3 is TGTGCCAGCAGTTTAAAGTCTAGCGGGAGTAGGAGTTCGAGGACCCAGTACTTC. This gives the protein CASSLKSSGSRSSRTQYF. This chain joins TRBV28 and TRBJ2-5, with 10 bases lining up with TRBD2. With V trimmed by 2 bases and J by 7 bases, 16 bases remained unmatched. The CDR3 is 18 residues long. Looked up from germline, CDR1 is MDHEN and CDR2 is SYDVKM.

CDR3 in amino acids: CASSDAYRVTTGELFF. The CDR3, as DNA: TGTGCCAGCAGTGATGCCTACAGGGTGACGACCGGGGAGCTGTTTTTT. This chain connects TRBV6-1 to TRBJ2-2; D is perhaps TRBD1 (6 bases). V was cut by 3 bases and J by 5 bases, with 16 bases left in between. There are 16 residues in the CDR3. Germline V gene data show CDR1 as MNHNS and CDR2 as SASEGT.

The chain has TRBV5-1 and TRBJ2-5; TRBD2 matches at 9 bases. The CDR3 runs to 15 residues. Germline values: CDR1 SGHRS, CDR2 YFSETQ. The junction had 6 bases not matched to a gene; V was cut back by 5 bases and J by 1 base. In DNA form, the CDR3 reads TGCGCCAGCAGAGCGGGGGGCGTCGTCCAAGAGACCCAGTACTTC. It yields the protein CASRAGGVVQETQYF. The full variable domain, with the rest looked up from reference TRBV5-1 and TRBJ2-5, is KAGVTQTPRYLIKTRGQQVTLSCSPISGHRSVSWYQQTPGQGLQFLFEYFSETQRNKGNFPGRFSGRQFSNSRSEMNVSTLELGDSALYLCASRAGGVVQETQYFGPGTRLLVL.

The V gene is TRBV19, the J gene TRBJ2-7, with D hard to call. The germline CDR1 and CDR2 sequences are LNHDA and SQIVND (reference sequence). The CDR3 contains 11 residues. V lost 5 bases and J 6 bases, leaving 8 bases between the germline ends. CDR3 coding DNA: TGTGCCAGTAGTGTGGCAGGCGAGCAGTACTTC. As protein: CASSVAGEQYF.

This rearrangement joins TRBV18 to TRBJ2-7; 13 bases line up with TRBD2. V lost 2 bases and J lost 5; bases outside the gene matches: 6. There are 16 residues in the CDR3. CDR1 and CDR2 (germline): KGHSH, LQKENI. The CDR3 sequence: CASSPNRGLAGDEQYF. DNA of the CDR3: TGTGCCAGCTCACCAAATAGAGGACTAGCGGGAGACGAGCAGTACTTC.

The rearrangement joins TRBV27 to TRBJ2-2, with TRBD1 identical over 7 bases. Germline trimming cut 2 bases from V and 7 bases from J; bases unmatched to any gene: 7. This CDR3 is built from 15 residues. Germline V gene data show CDR1 as MNHEY and CDR2 as SMNVEV (reference sequence). The CDR3 here is CASSLEQGISGELFF. CDR3 coding DNA: TGTGCCAGCAGTTTAGAACAGGGGATAAGCGGGGAGCTGTTTTTT.

This clone was picked up one time. The chain has TRBV25-1 and TRBJ2-7, with D maybe TRBD2 (5 bases). Germline CDR1 and CDR2: MGHDK and SYGVNS. The ends were cut back, 1 base at V and 0 bases at J, with 16 bases in the middle. The CDR3 has 17 amino acids. As DNA, the CDR3 is TGTGCCAGCAGTGAATCAACGGGGATAAAGAGCTCCTACGAGCAGTACTTC. It yields the protein CASSESTGIKSSYEQYF.

The rearrangement uses TRBV27 and TRBJ2-3, with 7 bases lining up with TRBD2. J lost 0 bases, V lost 3 bases, and 6 bases had no gene match. The CDR3 consists of 16 residues. From germline, CDR1 is MNHEY and CDR2 SMNVEV (reference sequence). CDR3 DNA sequence: TGTGCCAGCAGTTTTATTGGACTAGGAAGCACAGATACGCAGTATTTT. Translated: CASSFIGLGSTDTQYF.

The chain is built from TRBV7-2 and TRBJ1-1; TRBD1 might be the D (6 bases). Germline V gene lookup returns CDR1 SGHTA and CDR2 FQGNSA. CDR3 length: 14 amino acids. The V and J ends lost 1 base and 9 bases respectively, with 15 bases between them. The chain's CDR3 is CASSLGGPQGQAFF. The DNA for the CDR3 is TGTGCCAGCAGCTTAGGGGGCCCACAGGGACAAGCTTTCTTT.

The V call is TRBV9, the J call TRBJ1-1; 8 nucleotides align to TRBD1. Unmatched junction bases numbered 11, after V lost 6 bases and J lost 1 base. CDR3 size: 16 residues. CDR1 and CDR2 from the germline V gene are SGDLS and YYNGEE. The CDR3 nucleotides are TGTGCCAGCACCGCCGGACAGGGAGAATCGAACACTGAAGCTTTCTTT. It yields the protein CASTAGQGESNTEAFF.

The chain employs TRBV7-2 and TRBJ2-7, with 10 bases lining up with TRBD2. Germline V CDR1 and CDR2: SGHTA, FQGNSA. The CDR3 sequence is 15 residues long. V was pared by 6 bases and J by 4 bases, with 9 bases of the junction left unmatched. In nucleotides, the CDR3 is TGTGCCAGCAGGCAATGGACTAGCGGCCCTTACGAGCAGTACTTC. Translated, it gives CASRQWTSGPYEQYF.

The chain couples TRBV19 to TRBJ2-7; 9 bases fit TRBD1. CDR1 and CDR2 (germline): LNHDA, SQIVND (reference sequence). The CDR3 runs 13 residues. With 5 bases clipped from V and 5 bases from J, the junction kept 4 bases outside the gene matches. The CDR3 DNA sequence: TGTGCCAGTAGTCTGGGACAGGGCCACGAGCAGTACTTC. Amino acid sequence: CASSLGQGHEQYF.

The chain links TRBV7-6 to TRBJ2-5; perhaps TRBD2 as D (6 bases). The germline V and J ends were trimmed by 4 bases and 5 bases, with 14 bases remaining between them. This CDR3 comprises 14 residues. CDR1 and CDR2 (germline): SGHVS, FNYEAQ. The CDR3 sequence: CASSSRRGGETQYF. CDR3 DNA sequence: TGTGCCAGCAGCTCCCGACGAGGAGGGGAGACCCAGTACTTC.

V usage is TRBV5-1 and J usage is TRBJ2-1; D might be TRBD2 (7 bases). Germline V gene sequence: CDR1 SGHRS, CDR2 YFSETQ. This CDR3 is 15 amino acids long. Trimming took 1 base from V and 10 from J, leaving 18 bases between them. The CDR3 DNA is TGCGCCAGCAGCTTGATCCAGCGGGACATGAAAGAGCAGTTCTTC. Translating gives CASSLIQRDMKEQFF.

Only one count was recorded for this clone. This chain links TRBV4-1 with TRBJ1-5; perhaps TRBD1 as D (5 bases). V gave up 0 bases and J gave up 9 bases, with 21 bases separating them. From germline, CDR1 is MGHRA and CDR2 YSYEKL. The CDR3 sequence is 17 residues long. The CDR3: CASSQDAGRGQKWPQHF. The CDR3, as DNA: TGCGCCAGCAGCCAAGACGCCGGGAGAGGACAAAAATGGCCCCAGCATTTT.

The V gene is TRBV5-1, the J gene TRBJ2-3; D remains unclear. The V and J ends lost 3 bases and 2 bases respectively, with 7 bases between them. CDR1 is SGHRS, CDR2 YFSETQ, per germline. This CDR3 contains 13 residues. In DNA, the CDR3 is TGCGCCAGCAGCTCTACTTACACAGATACGCAGTATTTT. This encodes CASSSTYTDTQYF.

This chain connects TRBV4-1 to TRBJ2-7; TRBD1 is a possible D gene (6 bases). Deletions cut 0 bases from V and 4 bases from J, with 16 bases between. The germline CDR1 and CDR2 sequences are MGHRA and YSYEKL. The CDR3 covers 16 residues. The CDR3 region has the DNA TGCGCCAGCAGCCAAGAACCGGGACACCGCAAGTACGAGCAGTACTTC. The encoded protein is CASSQEPGHRKYEQYF.

V and J are TRBV25-1 and TRBJ2-3; D remains unclear. V lost 6 bases and J lost 3, with 10 bases in between. The CDR3 extends over 13 amino acids. Germline V CDR1 and CDR2: MGHDK, SYGVNS. CDR3 amino acids: CASRIHLTDTQYF. DNA for the CDR3: TGTGCCAGCAGAATACATCTTACAGATACGCAGTATTTT. The full variable domain, with the rest looked up from reference TRBV25-1 and TRBJ2-3, is EADIYQTPRYLVIGTGKKITLECSQTMGHDKMYWYQQDPGMELHLIHYSYGVNSTEKGDLSSESTVSRIRTEHFPLTLESARPSHTSQYLCASRIHLTDTQYFGPGTRLTVL.

The chain is built from TRBV5-1 and TRBJ2-2; a possible D gene is TRBD2 (6 bases). The germline V and J ends were trimmed by 7 bases and 3 bases, with 19 bases remaining between them. In germline, CDR1 is SGHRS, CDR2 YFSETQ. The CDR3 runs to 16 residues. The CDR3 is CASGRTEGRHTGELFF. CDR3 coding DNA: TGCGCCAGCGGACGGACGGAGGGTCGACACACCGGGGAGCTGTTTTTT. Full variable domain (rest looked up from reference TRBV5-1 and TRBJ2-2): KAGVTQTPRYLIKTRGQQVTLSCSPISGHRSVSWYQQTPGQGLQFLFEYFSETQRNKGNFPGRFSGRQFSNSRSEMNVSTLELGDSALYLCASGRTEGRHTGELFFGEGSRLTVL.

The rearrangement uses TRBV5-1 and TRBJ2-2; D possibly corresponds to TRBD2 (6 bases). Germline V gene sequence: CDR1 SGHRS, CDR2 YFSETQ. The CDR3 covers 17 residues. The V end lost 4 bases, the J end lost 8 bases, and 24 bases lay between the germline ends. The CDR3 is CASSLGGTGPLPGELFF. The CDR3 nucleotides read TGCGCCAGCAGCCTGGGGGGTACCGGGCCCCTCCCGGGGGAGCTGTTTTTT.

The chain couples TRBV10-3 to TRBJ2-1; 9 bases map to TRBD1. Germline V gene lookup returns CDR1 ENHRY and CDR2 SYGVKD. J gave up 8 bases and V 6 bases, and 5 bases lay outside the gene matches. The CDR3 covers 13 residues. The CDR3 coding sequence is TGTGCCATCAGGTCGGACAGGGGCGATGAGCAGTTCTTC. Protein product: CAIRSDRGDEQFF.

V is TRBV2 and J is TRBJ2-7; no firm D call. V was trimmed by 4 bases and J by 1 base, leaving 5 bases between them. The CDR3 contains 12 residues. Germline CDR1 is SNHLY and CDR2 is FYNNEI. CDR3 bases: TGTGCCAGCAGTGTACAGTCCTACGAGCAGTACTTC. Amino acid sequence: CASSVQSYEQYF.